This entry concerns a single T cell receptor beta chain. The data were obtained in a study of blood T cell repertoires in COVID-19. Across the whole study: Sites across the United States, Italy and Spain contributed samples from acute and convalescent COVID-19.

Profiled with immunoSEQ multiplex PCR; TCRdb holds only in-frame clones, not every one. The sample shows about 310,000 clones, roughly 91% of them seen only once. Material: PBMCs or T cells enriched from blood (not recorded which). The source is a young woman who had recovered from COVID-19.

The CDR3 bases are TGTGCCATCAGTGAGGGCAGAGGGGGATACACTGAAGCTTTCTTT. The encoded protein is CAISEGRGGYTEAFF. The chain combines TRBV10-3 with TRBJ1-1, with D possibly TRBD1 on 6 matching bases. V was shortened by 2 bases and J by 3 bases, with 13 bases between the two germline ends. Germline V lookup: CDR1 ENHRY, CDR2 SYGVKD. There are 15 residues in the CDR3.